The text below deals with one TCR beta chain. Its matching antigen is unknown. The sample comes from a study of shared clonotypes between healthy human individuals. About the research overall: Per donor, CD8 memory used one plate, CD8 naive used two, CD4 memory used three and CD4 naive used three.

General observations from the study: Of the naive CD4 clonotypes, approximately 5% were shared across several donors. Genetic and exposure-history diversity was limited by the few donors.

TCRdb's copy holds only in-frame clones and misses some; the assay was immunoSEQ multiplex PCR. The repertoire holds approximately 100,000 clones, with roughly 70% as singletons. Trimming left V 7 bases short and J 0 bases short, with 5 bases between. This CDR3 contains 12 residues. Germline V CDR1 and CDR2: MDHEN, SYDVKM. The J gene is TRBJ2-3, the V gene TRBV28; D remains unclear. What was sequenced was memory CD8+ T cells sorted from blood. Subset: CD45RO+ cells pooled with CCR7-negative TemRA cells. The TCR comes from a woman aged 25 to 45 in good health. The CDR3 sequence: CASMSSTDTQYF. The CDR3, as DNA: TGTGCCAGCATGAGTAGCACAGATACGCAGTATTTT.